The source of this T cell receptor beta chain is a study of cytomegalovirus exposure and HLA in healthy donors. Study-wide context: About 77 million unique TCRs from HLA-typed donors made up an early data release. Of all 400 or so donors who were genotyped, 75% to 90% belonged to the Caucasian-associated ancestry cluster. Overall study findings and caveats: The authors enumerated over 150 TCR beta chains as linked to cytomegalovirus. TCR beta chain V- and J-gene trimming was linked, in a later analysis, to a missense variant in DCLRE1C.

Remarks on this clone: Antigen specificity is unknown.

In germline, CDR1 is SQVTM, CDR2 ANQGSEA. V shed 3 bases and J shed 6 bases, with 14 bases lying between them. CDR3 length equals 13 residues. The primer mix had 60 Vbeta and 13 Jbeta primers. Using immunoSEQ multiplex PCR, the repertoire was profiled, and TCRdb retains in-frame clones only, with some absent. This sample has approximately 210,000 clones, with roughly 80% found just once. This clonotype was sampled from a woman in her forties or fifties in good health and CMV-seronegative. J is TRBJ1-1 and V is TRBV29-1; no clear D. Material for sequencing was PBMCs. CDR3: CSVDSSLAPEAFF. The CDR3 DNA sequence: TGCAGCGTTGATTCTAGCCTAGCCCCTGAAGCTTTCTTT.